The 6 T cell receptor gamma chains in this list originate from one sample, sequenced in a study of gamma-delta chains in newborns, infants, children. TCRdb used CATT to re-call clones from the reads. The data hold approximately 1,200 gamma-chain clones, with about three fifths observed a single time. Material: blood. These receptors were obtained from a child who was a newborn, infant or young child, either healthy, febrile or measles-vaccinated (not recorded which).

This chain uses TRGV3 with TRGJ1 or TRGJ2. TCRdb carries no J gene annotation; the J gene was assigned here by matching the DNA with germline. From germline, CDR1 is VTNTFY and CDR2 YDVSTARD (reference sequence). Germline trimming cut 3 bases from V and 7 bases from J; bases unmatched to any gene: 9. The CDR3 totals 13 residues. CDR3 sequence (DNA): TGTGCCACCTGGGACGGGCTTCGATATAAGAAACTCTTT. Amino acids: CATWDGLRYKKLF.

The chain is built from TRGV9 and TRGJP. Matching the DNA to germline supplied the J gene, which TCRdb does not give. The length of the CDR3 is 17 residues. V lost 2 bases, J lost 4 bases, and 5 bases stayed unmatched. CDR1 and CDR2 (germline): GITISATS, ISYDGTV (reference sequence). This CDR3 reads CALWEEIQELGKKIKVF. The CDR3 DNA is TGTGCCTTGTGGGAGGAAATCCAAGAGTTGGGCAAAAAAATCAAGGTATTT.

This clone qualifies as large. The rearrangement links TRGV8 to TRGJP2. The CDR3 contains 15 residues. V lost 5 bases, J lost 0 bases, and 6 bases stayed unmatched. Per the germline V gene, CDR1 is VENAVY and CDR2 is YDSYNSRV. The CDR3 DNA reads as TGTGCCACCTGGGTCTCTCATAGTAGTGATTGGATCAAGACGTTT. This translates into CATWVSHSSDWIKTF.

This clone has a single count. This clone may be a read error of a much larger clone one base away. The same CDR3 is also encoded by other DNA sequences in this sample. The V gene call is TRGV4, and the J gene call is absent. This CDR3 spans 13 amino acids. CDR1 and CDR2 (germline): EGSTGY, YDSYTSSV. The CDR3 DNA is TGTGCCACCTGGGATGGGCGTCGGTATAAGAAGCTCTTT. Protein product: CATWDGRRYKKLF.

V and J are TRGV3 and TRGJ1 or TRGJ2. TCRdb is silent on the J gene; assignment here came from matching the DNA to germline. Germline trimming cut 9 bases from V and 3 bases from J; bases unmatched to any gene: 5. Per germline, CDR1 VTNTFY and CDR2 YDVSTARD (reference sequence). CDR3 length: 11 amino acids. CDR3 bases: TGTGCCACCGGGGCTTATTATAAGAAACTCTTT. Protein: CATGAYYKKLF.

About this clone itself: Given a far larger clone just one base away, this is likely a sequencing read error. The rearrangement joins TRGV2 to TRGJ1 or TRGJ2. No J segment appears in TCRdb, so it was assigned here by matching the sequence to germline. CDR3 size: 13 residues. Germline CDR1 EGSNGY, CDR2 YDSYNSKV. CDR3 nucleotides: TGTGCCGCCTGGGACGGGCAGGGGTATAAGAAACTCTTT. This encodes CAAWDGQGYKKLF.